This note documents a single TCR beta chain sequence. Its matching antigen is unknown. These data belong to a study of T cell responses to AZD1222 COVID-19 vaccine. Sequencing was performed with immunoSEQ multiplex PCR; in TCRdb, only in-frame clones are kept and a portion is missing. The sample lists just under 85,000 clones; around 85% were seen once. Regarding the study as a whole: Clonal diversity may have been underestimated, and the donors were mostly white British, with more females than males. Repertoire sampling was restricted to post-peak T cell response timepoints. Among spike-specific TCRs, nearly half reportedly target unmutated variant regions.

V shed 7 bases and J shed 4 bases, with 13 bases lying between them. The CDR3 contains 14 residues. Germline V gives CDR1 MNHEY, CDR2 SVGAGI. This sequence joins TRBV6-5 and TRBJ1-4, with D perhaps TRBD1 (5 bases). This specimen consisted of peripheral blood, obtained on day 0 of AZD1222 vaccination. This TCR derives from an adult in good health. The CDR3 is CASNPGTVNEKLFF. The CDR3 coding sequence is TGTGCCAGCAACCCCGGGACGGTTAATGAAAAACTGTTTTTT.